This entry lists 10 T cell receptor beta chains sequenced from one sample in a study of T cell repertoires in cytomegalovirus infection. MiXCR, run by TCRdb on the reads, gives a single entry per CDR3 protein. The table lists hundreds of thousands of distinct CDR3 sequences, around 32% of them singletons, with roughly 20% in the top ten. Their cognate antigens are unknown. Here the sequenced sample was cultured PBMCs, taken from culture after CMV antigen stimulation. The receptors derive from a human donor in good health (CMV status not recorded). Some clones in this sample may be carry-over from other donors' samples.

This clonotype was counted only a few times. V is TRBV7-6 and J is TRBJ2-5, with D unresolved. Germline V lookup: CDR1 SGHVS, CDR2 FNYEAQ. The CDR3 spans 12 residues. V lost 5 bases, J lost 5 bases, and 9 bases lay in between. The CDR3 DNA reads TGTGCCAGCAGCGACGACGTGGAGACCCAGTACTTC. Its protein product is CASSDDVETQYF.

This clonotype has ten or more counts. In nucleotides, the CDR3 is TGTGCCAGCAGCTTATGGGCCGGTGGTAGCAATCAGCCCCAGCATTTT. Its translation: CASSLWAGGSNQPQHF. The gene calls are TRBV7-2 and TRBJ1-5; D remains unclear. The CDR3 is 16 residues long. CDR1 and CDR2 (germline): SGHTA, FQGNSA. V shed 2 bases and J shed 0 bases, with 11 bases lying between them.

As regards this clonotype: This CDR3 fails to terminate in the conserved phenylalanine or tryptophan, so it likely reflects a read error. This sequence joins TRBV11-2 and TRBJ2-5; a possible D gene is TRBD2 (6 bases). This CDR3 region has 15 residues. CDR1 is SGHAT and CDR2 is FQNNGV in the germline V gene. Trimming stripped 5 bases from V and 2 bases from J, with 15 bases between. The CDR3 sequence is CASSRRALLQETQYL. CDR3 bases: TGTGCCAGCAGCCGGAGGGCCCTTCTACAAGAGACCCAGTACTTA.

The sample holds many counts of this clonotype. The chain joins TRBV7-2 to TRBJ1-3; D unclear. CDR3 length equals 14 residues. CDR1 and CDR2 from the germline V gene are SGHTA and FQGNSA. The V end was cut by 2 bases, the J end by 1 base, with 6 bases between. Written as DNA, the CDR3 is TGTGCCAGCAGCTTACAACTGTCTGGAAACACCATATATTTT. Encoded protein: CASSLQLSGNTIYF.

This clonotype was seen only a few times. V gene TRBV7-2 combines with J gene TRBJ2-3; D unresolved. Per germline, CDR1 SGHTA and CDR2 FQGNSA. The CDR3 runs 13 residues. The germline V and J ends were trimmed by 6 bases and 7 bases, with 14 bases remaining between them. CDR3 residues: CASRPALANTQYF. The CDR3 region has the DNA TGTGCCAGCAGGCCGGCGTTGGCCAATACGCAGTATTTT.

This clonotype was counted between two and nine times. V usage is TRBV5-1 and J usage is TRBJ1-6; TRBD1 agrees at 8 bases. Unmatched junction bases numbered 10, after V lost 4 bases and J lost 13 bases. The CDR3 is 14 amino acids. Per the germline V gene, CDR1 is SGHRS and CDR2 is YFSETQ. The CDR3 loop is CASSVGQGGSPLHF. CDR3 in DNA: TGCGCCAGCAGCGTAGGACAGGGTGGATCTCCCCTCCACTTT.

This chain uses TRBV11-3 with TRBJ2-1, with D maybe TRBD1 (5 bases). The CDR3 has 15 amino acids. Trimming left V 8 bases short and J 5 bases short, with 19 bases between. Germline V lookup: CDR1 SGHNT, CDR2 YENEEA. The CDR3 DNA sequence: TGTGCCAGCGGGCGTGGGGCCCCGTTAAACAATGAGCAGTTCTTC. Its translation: CASGRGAPLNNEQFF. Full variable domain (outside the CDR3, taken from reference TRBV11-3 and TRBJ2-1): EAGVVQSPRYKIIEKKQPVAFWCNPISGHNTLYWYLQNLGQGPELLIRYENEEAVDDSQLPKDRFSAERLKGVDSTLKIQPAELGDSAVYLCASGRGAPLNNEQFFGPGTRLTVL.

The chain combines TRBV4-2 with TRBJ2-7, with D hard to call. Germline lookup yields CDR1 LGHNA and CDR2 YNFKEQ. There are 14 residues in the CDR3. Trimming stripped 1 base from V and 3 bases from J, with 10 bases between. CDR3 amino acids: CASSQGIGRYEQYF. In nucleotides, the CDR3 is TGTGCCAGCAGCCAAGGGATTGGTCGCTACGAGCAGTACTTC.

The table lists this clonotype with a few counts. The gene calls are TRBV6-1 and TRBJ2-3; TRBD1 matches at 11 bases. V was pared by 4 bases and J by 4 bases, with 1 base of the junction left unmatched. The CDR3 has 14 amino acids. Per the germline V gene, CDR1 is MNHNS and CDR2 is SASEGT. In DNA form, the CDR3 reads TGTGCCAGCAGTGCGGGACAGGGGGCAGATACGCAGTATTTT. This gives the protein CASSAGQGADTQYF.

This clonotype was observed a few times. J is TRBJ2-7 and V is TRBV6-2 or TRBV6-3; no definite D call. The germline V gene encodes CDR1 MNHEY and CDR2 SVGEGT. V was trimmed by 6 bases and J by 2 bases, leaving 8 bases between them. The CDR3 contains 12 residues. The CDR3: CASRDPTYEQYF. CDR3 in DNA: TGTGCCAGCAGGGACCCGACCTACGAGCAGTACTTC.